This section outlines one TCR beta chain sequence together with its context. Germline V CDR1 and CDR2: WNHNN, SYGVQD (reference sequence). This CDR3 region has 11 residues. With 8 bases removed from V and 7 bases from J, the gap between germline ends came to 9 bases. It was during active infection that Seattle patients were enrolled and then longitudinally followed. The data were obtained in a study of blood T cell repertoires in COVID-19. Study overall: The study drew acute and convalescent COVID-19 samples from the United States, Italy and Spain.

TCRdb's table, derived via immunoSEQ multiplex PCR, lists solely in-frame clones and lacks some. The table lists over 85,000 clones, about 85% of them singletons. Material: peripheral blood. This rearrangement joins TRBV10-1 to TRBJ1-5, with D possibly being TRBD1 (5 bases). This clonotype was obtained from a woman aged 80 or older with COVID-19, enrolled during active disease. The CDR3 coding sequence is TGCGCCAGCGAGGCAGGGCAGCCCCAGCATTTT. The encoded protein is CASEAGQPQHF.